Below, 2 T cell receptor beta chains from the same sample are listed, as sequenced in a study of regulatory T cells in long-lasting Graves disease. The sample's time point: persistent/refractory GD, antithyroid drugs over 5 years with positive TRAb. PBMC-derived RNA was used for the TCR library. Relying on iRepertoire HTBI primers and Arm-PCR of CDR3 regions, the team built TCR beta libraries. TCRdb used MiXCR to reprocess the multiplex PCR reads, holding one entry per CDR3 protein. Of about 660,000 distinct CDR3 sequences listed, 30% were seen once; the top ten hold about 42%. Specimen: peripheral blood mononuclear cells (PBMCs), collected when the disease was refractory, from a patient treated with antithyroid drugs. The origin of the receptors is a female donor with Graves disease.

This clonotype turned up a few times. This chain's CDR3 is CASSRSRASTEAFF. The CDR3 bases are TGTGCCAGCAGTCGTTCCAGGGCATCGACTGAAGCTTTCTTT. The V gene is TRBV6-2 or TRBV6-3, the J gene TRBJ1-1; D is possibly TRBD1 (5 bases). CDR1 MNHEY and CDR2 SVGEGT come from the germline V gene. The CDR3 loop spans 14 amino acids. Trimming pared 5 bases from V and 5 bases from J, leaving 15 bases between.

This clonotype has a handful of counts. The rearrangement links TRBV20-1 to TRBJ2-5; D gene unclear. The CDR3 has 13 residues. Trimming took off 6 bases at V and 1 base at J, with 12 bases between the two ends. The germline gives CDR1 DFQATT, CDR2 SNEGSKA (reference sequence). Written as DNA, the CDR3 is TGCAGTGCCGAAGTCTGCGGCCAAGAGACCCAGTACTTC. This gives the protein CSAEVCGQETQYF.